This T cell receptor (beta chain) was profiled in a study of a mutant IDH1 vaccine in newly diagnosed glioma. The overall study: Radiotherapy alone preceded vaccination by 4-6 weeks; alternatively, vaccination started with temozolomide cycles. In the visit schedule, V12 fell in week 35, while V13 fell in week 47.

Generated by immunoSEQ multiplex PCR, the TCRdb table keeps only in-frame clones and is missing some. The data contain 30,000 or so clones, about four fifths of them singletons. Worth noting for this clone: The antigen is undetermined.

The CDR3 length is 16 residues. Germline V gives CDR1 ENHRY, CDR2 SYGVKD. With V trimmed by 1 base and J by 2 bases, 5 bases remained unmatched. Specified time point: week 35, safety follow-up. Topical imiquimod accompanied each vaccine dose, which consisted of 300 ug of mutant IDH1 20-mer peptide. This chain uses TRBV10-3 with TRBJ2-3; 8 bases align to TRBD2. Specimen: PBMCs, collected from a glioma patient whose treatment included an IDH1 peptide vaccine. This TCR came from a woman under 30 with glioma. The CDR3 DNA is TGTGCCATCAGTGAGTTAGTAGCGGGGCTCACAGATACGCAGTATTTT. Residues: CAISELVAGLTDTQYF.